The clone carrying this TCR beta chain has a single count. The data originate from a study of blood T cells in healthy people across ages. Primers used in a second PCR of roughly 6 to 12 cycles were a sample-barcoded 5' primer and a J-beta primer mix. TCRdb redid the calling of the 5' RACE reads with MiXCR, one entry per CDR3 protein. Counted here are hundreds of thousands of distinct CDR3 sequences, around 27% occurring once; the ten biggest clones make up 25% to 35%. CDR1 is SGHRS and CDR2 is YFSETQ in the germline V gene. The CDR3 is 14 amino acids. V was clipped by 4 bases and J by 8 bases; unmatched bases: 9.

The sample was blood. V and J are TRBV5-1 and TRBJ2-1, with 7 bases aligning to TRBD1. This TCR came from a woman aged 65 to 85 in good health. The CDR3 protein is CASSAGTAWDEQFF. CDR3 nucleotides: TGCGCCAGCAGCGCCGGGACAGCGTGGGATGAGCAGTTCTTC.